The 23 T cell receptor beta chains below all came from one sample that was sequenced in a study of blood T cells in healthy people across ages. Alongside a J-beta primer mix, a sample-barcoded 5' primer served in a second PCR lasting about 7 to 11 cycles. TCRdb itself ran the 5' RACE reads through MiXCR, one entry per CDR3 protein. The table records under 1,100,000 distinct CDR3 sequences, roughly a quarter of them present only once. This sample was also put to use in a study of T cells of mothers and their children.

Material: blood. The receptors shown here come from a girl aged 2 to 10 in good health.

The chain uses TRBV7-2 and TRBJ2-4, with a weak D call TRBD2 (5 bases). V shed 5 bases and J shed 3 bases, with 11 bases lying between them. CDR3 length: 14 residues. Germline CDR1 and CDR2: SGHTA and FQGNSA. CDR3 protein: CASSPPTIKNIQYF. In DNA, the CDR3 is TGTGCCAGCAGCCCCCCGACTATCAAAAACATTCAGTACTTC. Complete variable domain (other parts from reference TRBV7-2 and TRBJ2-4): GAGVSQSPSNKVTEKGKDVELRCDPISGHTALYWYRQSLGQGLEFLIYFQGNSAPDKSGLPSDRFSAERTGGSVSTLTIQRTQQEDSAVYLCASSPPTIKNIQYFGAGTRLSVL.

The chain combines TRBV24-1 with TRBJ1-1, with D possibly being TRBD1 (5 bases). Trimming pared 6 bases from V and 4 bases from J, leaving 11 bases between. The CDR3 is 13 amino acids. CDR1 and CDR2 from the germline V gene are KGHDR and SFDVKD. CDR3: CATSLTGGTEAFF. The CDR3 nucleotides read TGTGCCACCAGTCTCACTGGGGGCACTGAAGCTTTCTTT.

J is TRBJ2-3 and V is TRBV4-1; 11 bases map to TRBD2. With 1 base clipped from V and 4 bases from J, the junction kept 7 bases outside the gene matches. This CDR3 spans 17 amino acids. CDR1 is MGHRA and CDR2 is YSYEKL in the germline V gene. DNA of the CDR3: TGCGCCAGCAGCCAAGTGCCTAGCGGGAGGCACCCAGATACGCAGTATTTT. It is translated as CASSQVPSGRHPDTQYF.

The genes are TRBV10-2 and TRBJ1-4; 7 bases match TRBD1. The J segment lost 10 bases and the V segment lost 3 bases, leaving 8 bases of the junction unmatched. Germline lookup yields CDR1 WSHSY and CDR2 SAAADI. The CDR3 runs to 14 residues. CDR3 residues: CASSDIGGFGKLFF. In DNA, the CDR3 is TGCGCCAGCAGTGATATAGGGGGCTTCGGAAAACTGTTTTTT.

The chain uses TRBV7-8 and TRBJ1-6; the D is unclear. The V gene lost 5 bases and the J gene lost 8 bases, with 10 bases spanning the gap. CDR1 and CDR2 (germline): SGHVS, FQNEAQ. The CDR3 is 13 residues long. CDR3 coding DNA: TGTGCCAGCAGCCTTCAACGGGATTCACCCCTCCACTTT. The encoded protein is CASSLQRDSPLHF.

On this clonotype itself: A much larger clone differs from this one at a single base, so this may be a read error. The CDR3 loop is CGTGRGAHEQYF. The CDR3, as DNA: TGCGGCACCGGAAGGGGGGCACACGAGCAGTACTTC. The gene calls are TRBV29-1 and TRBJ2-7; D possibly matches TRBD1 or TRBD2 (6 bases each). The CDR3 is made up of 12 amino acids. In germline, CDR1 is SQVTM, CDR2 ANQGSEA.

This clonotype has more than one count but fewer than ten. The CDR3 is CASSLMTGFDEQFF. The CDR3 DNA reads TGTGCCAGCAGCCTTATGACTGGTTTCGATGAGCAGTTCTTC. The rearrangement links TRBV14 to TRBJ2-1; D uncertain. The CDR3 length is 14 residues. The germline gives CDR1 SGHDN, CDR2 FVKESK. The V and J ends lost 4 bases and 8 bases respectively, with 15 bases between them.

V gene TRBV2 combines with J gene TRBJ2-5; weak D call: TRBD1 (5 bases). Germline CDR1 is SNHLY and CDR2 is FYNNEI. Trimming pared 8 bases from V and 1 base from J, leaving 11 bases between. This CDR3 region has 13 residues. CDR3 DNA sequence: TGTGCCAGCGGAACAGGTTTCCAAGAGACCCAGTACTTC. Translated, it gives CASGTGFQETQYF.

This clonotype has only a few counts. The CDR3 sequence: CASSLTDRGWTNEKLFF. CDR3 DNA sequence: TGTGCCAGCAGCTTAACGGACAGGGGTTGGACTAATGAAAAACTGTTTTTT. The chain carries TRBV7-9 and TRBJ1-4; 9 nucleotides align to TRBD1. CDR1 is SEHNR, CDR2 FQNEAQ, per germline (reference sequence). V dropped 2 bases and J dropped 2; count of bases not matched to a gene: 6. The CDR3 covers 17 residues.

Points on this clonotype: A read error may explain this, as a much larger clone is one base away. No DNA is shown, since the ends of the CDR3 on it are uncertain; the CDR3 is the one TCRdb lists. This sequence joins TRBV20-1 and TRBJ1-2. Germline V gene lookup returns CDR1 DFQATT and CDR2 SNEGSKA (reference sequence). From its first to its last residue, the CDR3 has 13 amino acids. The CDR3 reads CSAFREKGYGCTF.

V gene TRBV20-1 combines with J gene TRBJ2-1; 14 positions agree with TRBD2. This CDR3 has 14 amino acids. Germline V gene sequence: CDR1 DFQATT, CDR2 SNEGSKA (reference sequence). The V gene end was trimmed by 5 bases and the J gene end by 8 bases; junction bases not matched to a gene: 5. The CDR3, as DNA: TGCAGTGCTCTCGGACTAGCGGGGGGTGATGAGCAGTTCTTC. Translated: CSALGLAGGDEQFF.

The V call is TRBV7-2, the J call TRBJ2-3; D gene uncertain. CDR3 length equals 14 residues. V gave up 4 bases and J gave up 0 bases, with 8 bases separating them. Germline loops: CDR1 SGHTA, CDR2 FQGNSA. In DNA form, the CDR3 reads TGTGCCAGCAGCTCCCGGGCCAGCACAGATACGCAGTATTTT. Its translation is CASSSRASTDTQYF.

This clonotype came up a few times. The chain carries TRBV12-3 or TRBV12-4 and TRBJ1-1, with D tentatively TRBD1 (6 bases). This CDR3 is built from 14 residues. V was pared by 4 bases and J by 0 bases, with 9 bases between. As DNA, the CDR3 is TGTGCCAGCAGTTCGGACAGCATGAACACTGAAGCTTTCTTT. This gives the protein CASSSDSMNTEAFF.

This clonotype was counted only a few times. In DNA form, the CDR3 reads TGTGCCAGCGCTGAGGTAGGGACAATTACTGAAGCTTTCTTT. It encodes CASAEVGTITEAFF. The chain joins TRBV12-3 or TRBV12-4 to TRBJ1-1; D is perhaps TRBD1 (6 bases). CDR3 size: 14 residues. V shed 8 bases and J shed 5 bases, with 18 bases lying between them.

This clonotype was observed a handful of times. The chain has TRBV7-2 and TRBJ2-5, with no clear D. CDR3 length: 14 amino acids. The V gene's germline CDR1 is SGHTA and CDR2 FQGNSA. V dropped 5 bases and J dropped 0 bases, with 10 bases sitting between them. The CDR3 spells CASSPTKDQETQYF. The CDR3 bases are TGTGCCAGCAGCCCCACGAAGGACCAAGAGACCCAGTACTTC.

CDR3 nucleotides: TGTGCCAGCAGTCCCCCGGGGGTCATGAACACTGAAGCTTTCTTT. Amino acids: CASSPPGVMNTEAFF. The J gene is TRBJ1-1, the V gene TRBV27; TRBD1 is a possible D gene (5 bases). The CDR3 extends over 15 amino acids. CDR1 is MNHEY, CDR2 SMNVEV, per germline (reference sequence). Trimming cost V 5 bases and J 0 bases, with 13 bases left between them.

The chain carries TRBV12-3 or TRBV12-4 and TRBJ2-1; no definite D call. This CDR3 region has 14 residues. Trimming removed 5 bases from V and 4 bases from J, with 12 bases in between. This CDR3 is CASSRGGVYNEQFF. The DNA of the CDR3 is TGTGCCAGCAGTAGAGGCGGAGTGTACAATGAGCAGTTCTTC.

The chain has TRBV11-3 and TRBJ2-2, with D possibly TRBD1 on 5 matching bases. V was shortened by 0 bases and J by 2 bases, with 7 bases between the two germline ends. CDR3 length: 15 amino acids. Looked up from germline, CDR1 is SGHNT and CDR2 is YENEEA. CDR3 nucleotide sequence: TGTGCCAGCAGCTTAGAACAGGCCAACACCGGGGAGCTGTTTTTT. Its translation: CASSLEQANTGELFF. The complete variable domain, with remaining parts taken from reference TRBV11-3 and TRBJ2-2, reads EAGVVQSPRYKIIEKKQPVAFWCNPISGHNTLYWYLQNLGQGPELLIRYENEEAVDDSQLPKDRFSAERLKGVDSTLKIQPAELGDSAVYLCASSLEQANTGELFFGEGSRLTVL.

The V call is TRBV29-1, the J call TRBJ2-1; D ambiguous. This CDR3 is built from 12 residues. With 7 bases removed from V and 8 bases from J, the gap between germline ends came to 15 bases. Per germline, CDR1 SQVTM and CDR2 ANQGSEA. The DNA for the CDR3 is TGCAGCGCCGGCCCAAATGCATATGAGCAGTTCTTC. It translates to CSAGPNAYEQFF.

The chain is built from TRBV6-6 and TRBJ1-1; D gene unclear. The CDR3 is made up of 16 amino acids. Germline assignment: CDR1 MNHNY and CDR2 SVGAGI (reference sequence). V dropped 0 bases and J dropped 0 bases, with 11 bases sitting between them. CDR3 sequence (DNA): TGTGCCAGCAGTTACTCGACCGGCAGCCTGAACACTGAAGCTTTCTTT. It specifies CASSYSTGSLNTEAFF.

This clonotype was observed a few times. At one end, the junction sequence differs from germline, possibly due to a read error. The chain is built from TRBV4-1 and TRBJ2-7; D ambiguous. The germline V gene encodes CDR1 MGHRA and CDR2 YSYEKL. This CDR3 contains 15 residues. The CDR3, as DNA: TGCGCCAGCAGCCAGACTTCAGGTCCTACCTACGTGCAGTACTTC. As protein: CASSQTSGPTYVQYF.

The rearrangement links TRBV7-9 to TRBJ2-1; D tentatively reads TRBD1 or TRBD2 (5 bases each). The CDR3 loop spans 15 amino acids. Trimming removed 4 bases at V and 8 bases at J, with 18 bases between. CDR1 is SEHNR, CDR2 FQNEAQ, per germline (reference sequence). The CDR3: CASSSEKGIGDEQFF. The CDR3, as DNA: TGTGCCAGCAGCTCCGAGAAGGGGATCGGGGATGAGCAGTTCTTC.

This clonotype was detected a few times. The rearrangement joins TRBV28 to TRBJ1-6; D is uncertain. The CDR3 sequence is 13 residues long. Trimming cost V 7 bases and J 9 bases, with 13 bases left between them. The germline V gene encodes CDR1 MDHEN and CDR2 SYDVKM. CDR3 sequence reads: CASISGIGSPLHF. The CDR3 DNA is TGTGCCAGCATCTCGGGTATTGGTTCACCCCTCCACTTT.